The subject of this entry is one T cell receptor (beta chain). The specificity of this receptor is unknown. No much larger clone is present one base from it, and per-base qualities are unavailable. This entry belongs to a study of control samples from healthy donors and cancer patients (dated by TCRdb to the early 2020s). The receptor library was made with the immunoSEQ multiplex PCR assay. TCRdb's version of the immuneACCESS table is confined to in-frame rearrangements and falls short of the full clone set. An unresolved V gene accounts for under half of the shortfall where checked; the remainder is of unknown origin. The sample records about 94,000 clones, 75% to 95% of which are singletons. Together, the top ten hold less than 4.5% of the sample. Taken from cysteine to phenylalanine, the CDR3 has 12 residues. Only the CDR3 part of the read is kept: 36 bases, read in frame from the first base. The V end loses 5 bases and the J end loses 2 bases, and a stretch of 5 bases separates them. The germline V gene (reference sequence) specifies SEHNR as CDR1 and FQNEAQ as CDR2.

This TCR came from a woman in her late teens or twenties in good health. Sequencing was performed on blood. In this chain, TRBV7-9 is recombined with TRBJ2-3, with an unclear D gene assignment. CDR3 protein: CASSPITDTQYF. The nucleotide sequence reads as follows: TGTGCCAGCAGCCCTATCACAGATACGCAGTATTTT.